The T cell receptor beta chain under discussion was sequenced for a study of shared clonotypes between healthy human individuals. Turning to the study itself: Each donor's CD8 memory used one plate, CD8 naive two, each CD4 subset three. Study conclusions and caveats: Naive subsets usually exceeded memory subsets in estimated richness.

Notes on this clone: Its antigen is currently unknown. This specimen includes other DNA sequences encoding the same CDR3.

Profiling relied on immunoSEQ multiplex PCR, and the TCRdb table lists in-frame clones only, not all of them. The table includes 950,000 to 1,100,000 clones, around four fifths detected once. Per the germline V gene, CDR1 is KGHSH and CDR2 is LQKENI. The CDR3 has 13 amino acids. V was pared by 3 bases and J by 1 base, with 7 bases between. This sequence joins TRBV18 and TRBJ2-7; possibly TRBD2 for D (6 bases). The sample comprised memory CD4+ T cells sorted from blood. The sample's subset: CD45RA-negative fraction. The sequence derives from a man in his late teens or twenties in good health. In DNA form, the CDR3 reads TGTGCCAGCTCACCGGGACTTTCCTACGAGCAGTACTTC. It yields the protein CASSPGLSYEQYF.